A selection of T cell receptor beta chains follows, all from one sample in a study of shared clonotypes between healthy human individuals. Sequenced by immunoSEQ multiplex PCR; TCRdb stores in-frame clones only, minus some. Among some 2,100,000 clones listed, 90% to 97% were seen once. The material sequenced was naive CD4+ T cells sorted from blood. These receptors all come from a man in his late teens or twenties in good health. The CDR3 runs from the conserved cysteine through the conserved F or W. Rows may omit the clone size; those that give it use once, few, many or a size class.

TRBJ2-3 | 17 | TRBV4-3 | . | CASSQDWGGGRTDTQYF
TRBJ2-2 | 14 | TRBV7-2 | once | CASSSKADTGELFF
TRBJ1-1 | 13 | TRBV5-1 | . | CASSVSIGGEAFF
TRBJ1-5 | 15 | TRBV10-3 | . | CAISEGGAVNQPQHF
TRBJ2-2 | 14 | TRBV10-3 | . | CAIAETGGTGELFF
TRBJ2-1 | 19 | TRBV4-3 | . | CASSQTPPSASDYDNEQFF
TRBJ1-3 | 13 | TRBV19 | . | CASYRDPGNTIYF
TRBJ2-7 | 12 | TRBV18 | . | CASSPLQNEQYF
TRBJ1-4 | 15 | TRBV5-4 | . | CASSIRDSINEKLFF
TRBJ2-1 | 13 | TRBV19 | . | CASSRGLRLGQFF
TRBJ1-5 | 17 | TRBV19 | . | CASMDGAKGSSNQPQHF
TRBJ1-1 | 14 | TRBV29-1 | . | CSVEDFREATEAFF
TRBJ2-4 | 13 | TRBV6-5 | . | CASREVSGNIQYF
TRBJ2-7 | 16 | TRBV4-3 | . | CASSQDLWGYSYEQYF
TRBJ1-6 | 15 | TRBV7-9 | . | CASSLGSGETSPLHF
TRBJ2-5 | 14 | TRBV30 | . | CAWSSGRYQETQYF
TRBJ1-6 | 18 | TRBV4-2 | . | CASSQDRGQGRVGSPLHF
TRBJ1-2 | 15 | TRBV7-9 | once | CASSPLRDKEHGYTF
TRBJ2-7 | 14 | TRBV14 | . | CASSQGDNRYEQYF
TRBJ2-2 | 14 | TRBV27 | once | CASSLGLADGELFF
TRBJ1-1 | 14 | TRBV13 | . | CASKDSRGSTEAFF
TRBJ1-1 | 13 | TRBV5-1 | few | CASSLTGNTEAFF
TRBJ2-5 | 12 | TRBV29-1 | . | CSGSGGGETQYF
TRBJ1-3 | 13 | TRBV7-2 | . | CASSRDRGNTIYF
TRBJ1-1 | 16 | TRBV28 | . | CASSLQSTGGGAEAFF
TRBJ1-2 | 12 | TRBV6-6 | . | CASSIAEDGYTF
TRBJ2-2 | 14 | TRBV29-1 | . | CSVGRGANTGELFF
TRBJ2-3 | 15 | TRBV7-2 | . | CASSLAGVQTDTQYF
TRBJ1-3 | 15 | TRBV7-2 | few | CASSARDSSGNTIYF
TRBJ2-5 | 16 | TRBV28 | . | CASSLPGTGGEETQYF
TRBJ2-1 | 14 | TRBV11-3 | . | CASSTWGGDNEQFF
TRBJ2-5 | 13 | TRBV19 | . | CASSPGALETQYF
TRBJ2-4 | 17 | TRBV28 | . | CASSFDGMGLAKNIQYF
TRBJ1-4 | 15 | TRBV5-8 | . | CASSLRPGAVEKLFF
TRBJ2-7 | 14 | TRBV11-3 | . | CASSLGQGSREQYF
TRBJ2-3 | 17 | TRBV7-3 | . | CASSSSRFEGVADTQYF
TRBJ2-5 | 12 | TRBV7-9 | . | CASSYPGLVHYF